The rows below give T cell receptor beta chains drawn from one sample of a study of patients and donors after allogeneic stem cell transplantation. TCRdb reprocessed the RT-PCR reads via MiXCR and lists one record per CDR3 protein. The table records some 92,000 distinct CDR3 sequences, 48% of them present only once. The specimen was blood, either unsorted or a sorted T cell fraction (not recorded which). The source is a human donor who was either an allogeneic HSCT recipient or a stem cell or donor lymphocyte infusion donor (not recorded which). It is not recorded whose cells these are; they may come from a transplant donor. CDR3s include the opening cysteine and the closing phenylalanine or tryptophan. Fields, in order: J gene, CDR3 length, clone size, D gene, V gene, CDR3 DNA, CDR3 protein. The D gene is left open where the match is weak. Only part of the rows carry a size: once, few, many, or a class if the clone is expanded.

J gene: TRBJ2-7
CDR3 length: 18
clone size: .
D gene: .
V gene: TRBV21-1
CDR3 DNA: TGTGCCAGCAGCAATAAGCCCAAACTGGGTGACAGGTCCAACGAGCAGTACTTC
CDR3 protein: CASSNKPKLGDRSNEQYF

J gene: TRBJ2-5
CDR3 length: 14
clone size: .
D gene: .
V gene: TRBV28
CDR3 DNA: TGTGCCAGCAGTTCCCGGGACCTCCAAGAGACCCAGTACTTC
CDR3 protein: CASSSRDLQETQYF

J gene: TRBJ1-1
CDR3 length: 13
clone size: few
D gene: TRBD1
V gene: TRBV28
CDR3 DNA: TGTGCCAGCTACAGGGGTTGGAACACTGAAGCTTTCTTT
CDR3 protein: CASYRGWNTEAFF

J gene: TRBJ1-2
CDR3 length: 13
clone size: .
D gene: .
V gene: TRBV6-2/TRBV6-3
CDR3 DNA: TGTGCCAGCACCCCATTTGTCGATCTAGGCTACACCTTC
CDR3 protein: CASTPFVDLGYTF

J gene: TRBJ1-5
CDR3 length: 15
clone size: .
D gene: .
V gene: TRBV4-2
CDR3 DNA: TGTGCCAGCAGCCAAGAAGGTGAGGGTTCCGGTCCCCAGCATTTT
CDR3 protein: CASSQEGEGSGPQHF

J gene: TRBJ1-4
CDR3 length: 15
clone size: few
D gene: .
V gene: TRBV25-1
CDR3 DNA: TGTGCCAGCTTGCCGCGAGGGGCAACTAATGAAAAACTGTTTTTT
CDR3 protein: CASLPRGATNEKLFF

J gene: TRBJ2-7
CDR3 length: 13
clone size: .
D gene: .
V gene: TRBV4-1
CDR3 DNA: TGCGCCAGCAGCCAAGTCGCCACCTACGAGCAGTACTTC
CDR3 protein: CASSQVATYEQYF

J gene: TRBJ1-5
CDR3 length: 14
clone size: .
D gene: .
V gene: TRBV7-8
CDR3 DNA: TGTGCCAGCAGCTTAGAGTTTCGACGGCAGCCCCAGCATTTT
CDR3 protein: CASSLEFRRQPQHF

J gene: TRBJ2-1
CDR3 length: 12
clone size: .
D gene: .
V gene: TRBV29-1
CDR3 DNA: TGCAGCGTTGAAGAATCCATGGGTGAGCAGTTCTTC
CDR3 protein: CSVEESMGEQFF

J gene: TRBJ1-2
CDR3 length: 15
clone size: .
D gene: .
V gene: TRBV5-6
CDR3 DNA: TGTGCCAGCAGCTTGGGCCCCGGCTCTAACTATGGCTACACCTTC
CDR3 protein: CASSLGPGSNYGYTF

J gene: TRBJ1-6
CDR3 length: 14
clone size: few
D gene: .
V gene: TRBV27
CDR3 DNA: TGTGCCAGCAGTTCCCCGGCAGGGGTTTCACCCCTCCACTTT
CDR3 protein: CASSSPAGVSPLHF

J gene: TRBJ1-4
CDR3 length: 15
clone size: once
D gene: TRBD1
V gene: TRBV7-9
CDR3 DNA: TGTGCCAGCAGCTTCTACCGGGACAGGGCTGAAAAACTGTTTTTT
CDR3 protein: CASSFYRDRAEKLFF

J gene: TRBJ1-1
CDR3 length: 14
clone size: .
D gene: .
V gene: TRBV6-2/TRBV6-3
CDR3 DNA: TGTGCCAGCAGTTACTCCGGGACGAAGCTTGAAGCTTTCTTT
CDR3 protein: CASSYSGTKLEAFF

J gene: TRBJ2-5
CDR3 length: 14
clone size: .
D gene: .
V gene: TRBV29-1
CDR3 DNA: TGCAGCGTTGAATTCGCAGGGGTGGAGGAGACCCAGTACTTC
CDR3 protein: CSVEFAGVEETQYF

J gene: TRBJ1-1
CDR3 length: 14
clone size: .
D gene: TRBD1
V gene: TRBV20-1
CDR3 DNA: TGCAGTGCAACAGGGGGGATCATGAACACTGAAGCTTTCTTT
CDR3 protein: CSATGGIMNTEAFF

J gene: TRBJ2-3
CDR3 length: 8
clone size: .
D gene: .
V gene: TRBV29-1
CDR3 DNA: TGCAGCGCGGAGACGCAGTATTTT
CDR3 protein: CSAETQYF

J gene: TRBJ1-1
CDR3 length: 14
clone size: .
D gene: .
V gene: TRBV6-6
CDR3 DNA: TGTGCCAGCAGTTACTCGACAGGAGAACTAGAAGCTTTCTTT
CDR3 protein: CASSYSTGELEAFF

J gene: TRBJ2-7
CDR3 length: 16
clone size: .
D gene: TRBD2
V gene: TRBV12-3/TRBV12-4
CDR3 DNA: TGTGCCAGCAGGCCCGGGACTAGCGGACCTCGGGACGAGCAGTACTTC
CDR3 protein: CASRPGTSGPRDEQYF

J gene: TRBJ1-2
CDR3 length: 15
clone size: .
D gene: .
V gene: TRBV5-5
CDR3 DNA: TGTGCCAGCAGCCCGAGGACAGCTATAAACTATGGCTACACCTTC
CDR3 protein: CASSPRTAINYGYTF

J gene: TRBJ1-4
CDR3 length: 17
clone size: .
D gene: .
V gene: TRBV12-3/TRBV12-4
CDR3 DNA: TGTGCCAGCAGTTCGGGACGCAGAAGGGTAACTAATGAAAAACTGTTTTTT
CDR3 protein: CASSSGRRRVTNEKLFF

J gene: TRBJ1-1
CDR3 length: 12
clone size: .
D gene: .
V gene: TRBV7-8
CDR3 DNA: TGTGCCAGCAGCACCAGACAGGCTGAAGCTTTCTTT
CDR3 protein: CASSTRQAEAFF

J gene: TRBJ2-3
CDR3 length: 16
clone size: .
D gene: TRBD1
V gene: TRBV7-9
CDR3 DNA: TGTGCCAGCAGCTTATTATCGGACAGGGGTCCAGATACGCAGTATTTT
CDR3 protein: CASSLLSDRGPDTQYF

J gene: TRBJ1-6
CDR3 length: 16
clone size: .
D gene: .
V gene: TRBV28
CDR3 DNA: TGTGCCAGCAGTGGGCGGGGAGGGGCAGATAATTCACCCCTCCACTTT
CDR3 protein: CASSGRGGADNSPLHF

J gene: TRBJ1-1
CDR3 length: 14
clone size: .
D gene: .
V gene: TRBV12-3/TRBV12-4
CDR3 DNA: TGTGCCAGCACCCAGACGGCCATGAACACTGAAGCTTTCTTT
CDR3 protein: CASTQTAMNTEAFF

J gene: TRBJ2-1
CDR3 length: 13
clone size: .
D gene: .
V gene: TRBV25-1
CDR3 DNA: TGTGCCAGCAGTGAATCAAACTTCAATGATCAGTTCTTC
CDR3 protein: CASSESNFNDQFF

J gene: TRBJ1-1
CDR3 length: 16
clone size: .
D gene: .
V gene: TRBV4-3
CDR3 DNA: TGCGCCAGCAGCCAAGCATGGGGGCGGGGGCTTGCTGAAGCTTTCTTT
CDR3 protein: CASSQAWGRGLAEAFF

J gene: TRBJ1-2
CDR3 length: 13
clone size: .
D gene: TRBD1
V gene: TRBV29-1
CDR3 DNA: TGCAGCGTCGTGCCGACAGGGTACTATGGCTACACCTTC
CDR3 protein: CSVVPTGYYGYTF

J gene: TRBJ1-1
CDR3 length: 15
clone size: .
D gene: TRBD1
V gene: TRBV28
CDR3 DNA: TGTGCCAGCAGTCGTACCGACAGGGCGAACACTGAAGCTTTCTTT
CDR3 protein: CASSRTDRANTEAFF

J gene: TRBJ1-5
CDR3 length: 15
clone size: .
D gene: TRBD1
V gene: TRBV18
CDR3 DNA: TGTGCCAGCTCACCACAAGTGACAGGGGTCCAGCCCCAGCATTTT
CDR3 protein: CASSPQVTGVQPQHF

J gene: TRBJ1-2
CDR3 length: 14
clone size: .
D gene: .
V gene: TRBV11-2
CDR3 DNA: TGTGCCAGCAGCCCTCCAGGCGGGGTTCGAAGGTACACCTTC
CDR3 protein: CASSPPGGVRRYTF

J gene: TRBJ2-7
CDR3 length: 14
clone size: .
D gene: .
V gene: TRBV9
CDR3 DNA: TGTGCCAGCAGCGTAGGGGGTAGCTTGCACGAGCAGTACTTC
CDR3 protein: CASSVGGSLHEQYF

J gene: TRBJ1-6
CDR3 length: 17
clone size: many
D gene: .
V gene: TRBV11-2
CDR3 DNA: TGTGCCAGCAGCTTAGAGGACAGACTGGGCCATAATTCACCCCTCCACTTT
CDR3 protein: CASSLEDRLGHNSPLHF

J gene: TRBJ1-2
CDR3 length: 12
clone size: .
D gene: .
V gene: TRBV28
CDR3 DNA: TGTGCCAGCACCGATCGGCAGAATGGCTACACCTTC
CDR3 protein: CASTDRQNGYTF

J gene: TRBJ2-1
CDR3 length: 14
clone size: .
D gene: .
V gene: TRBV2
CDR3 DNA: TGTGCCAGCAGTGGGGGGAGCTCCTACAATGAGCAGTTCTTC
CDR3 protein: CASSGGSSYNEQFF

J gene: TRBJ2-3
CDR3 length: 15
clone size: .
D gene: .
V gene: TRBV5-5
CDR3 DNA: TGTGCCAGCAGCTTGTCACCCCTCAGCACAGATACGCAGTATTTT
CDR3 protein: CASSLSPLSTDTQYF

J gene: TRBJ1-2
CDR3 length: 14
clone size: few
D gene: .
V gene: TRBV7-9
CDR3 DNA: TGTGCCAGCAGCTTAGATCTACGGAACTATGGCTACACCTTC
CDR3 protein: CASSLDLRNYGYTF

J gene: TRBJ1-1
CDR3 length: 13
clone size: few
D gene: TRBD1
V gene: TRBV29-1
CDR3 DNA: TGCAGCGCTGAGACAGGGTTCGACACTGAAGCTTTCTTT
CDR3 protein: CSAETGFDTEAFF